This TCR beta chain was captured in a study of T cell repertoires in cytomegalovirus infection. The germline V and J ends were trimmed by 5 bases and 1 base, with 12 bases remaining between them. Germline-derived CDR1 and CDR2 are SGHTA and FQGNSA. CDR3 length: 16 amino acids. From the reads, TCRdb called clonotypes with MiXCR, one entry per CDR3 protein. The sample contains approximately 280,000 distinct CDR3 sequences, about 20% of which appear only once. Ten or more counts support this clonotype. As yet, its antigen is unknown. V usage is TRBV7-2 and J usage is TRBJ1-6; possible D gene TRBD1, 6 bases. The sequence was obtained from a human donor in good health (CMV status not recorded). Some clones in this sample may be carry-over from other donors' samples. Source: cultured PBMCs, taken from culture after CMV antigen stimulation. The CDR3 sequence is CASSPRGSSYNSPLHF. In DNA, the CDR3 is TGTGCCAGCAGCCCGAGGGGGTCTTCCTATAATTCACCCCTCCACTTT.